These 12 T cell receptor beta chains came from one sample sequenced in a study of T-cell memory formation after mild COVID-19. One entry per CDR3 protein results from TCRdb running MiXCR on the 5' RACE reads. The data hold about 440,000 distinct CDR3 sequences, with about 19% observed a single time. What was sequenced was PBMCs or a T cell subset sorted from them (not recorded which). Receptor source: an adult woman who had mild COVID-19 (a few samples of this study predate the infection). Cell type and time point are not known.

This chain links TRBV4-3 with TRBJ2-4, with a weak D call TRBD2 (5 bases). V lost 1 base, J lost 3 bases, and 16 bases lay in between. The CDR3 runs to 17 residues. Per germline, CDR1 LGHNA and CDR2 YSLEER. This chain's CDR3 is CASSQGVDTAVKNIQYF. The CDR3 nucleotides read TGCGCCAGCAGCCAAGGGGTAGACACAGCGGTCAAAAACATTCAGTACTTC.

This clonotype appeared a few times. This sequence joins TRBV10-3 and TRBJ2-3; D might be TRBD2 (5 bases). The CDR3 contains 14 residues. Germline V gives CDR1 ENHRY, CDR2 SYGVKD. Trimming left V 8 bases short and J 4 bases short, with 16 bases between. The CDR3 spells CAIDRNEGADTQYF. For the CDR3, the DNA is TGTGCCATCGACCGGAACGAGGGTGCAGATACGCAGTATTTT.

The chain carries TRBV12-3 or TRBV12-4 and TRBJ1-2, with a weak D call TRBD1 (6 bases). The V end was cut by 8 bases, the J end by 4 bases, with 23 bases between. This CDR3 has 16 amino acids. The CDR3 sequence is CASCPKGGARGYGYTF. The DNA for the CDR3 is TGTGCCAGCTGCCCGAAAGGGGGGGCGCGAGGCTATGGCTACACCTTC.

In this sample, this clonotype turned up many times. This chain connects TRBV3-1 to TRBJ1-2; D unresolved. V gave up 6 bases and J gave up 4 bases, with 12 bases separating them. The CDR3 runs 13 residues. Germline CDR1 is LGHDT and CDR2 is YNNKEL (reference sequence). CDR3 nucleotide sequence: TGTGCCAGCAGTCCGACCTTCGGCTATGGCTACACCTTC. Translated, it gives CASSPTFGYGYTF. Full variable domain (outside the CDR3, taken from reference TRBV3-1 and TRBJ1-2): DTAVSQTPKYLVTQMGNDKSIKCEQNLGHDTMYWYKQDSKKFLKIMFSYNNKELIINETVPNRFSPKSPDKAHLNLHINSLELGDSAVYFCASSPTFGYGYTFGSGTRLTVV.

This sequence joins TRBV5-1 and TRBJ2-7; D might be TRBD1 or TRBD2, each matching 7 bases. The length of the CDR3 is 14 residues. The V end lost 1 base, the J end lost 5 bases, and 13 bases lay between the germline ends. Germline values: CDR1 SGHRS, CDR2 YFSETQ. CDR3 in DNA: TGCGCCAGCAGCTTGCGTCAGGGGGGGGACGAGCAGTACTTC. This encodes CASSLRQGGDEQYF. Together with reference TRBV5-1 and TRBJ2-7, the CDR3 gives the full variable domain: KAGVTQTPRYLIKTRGQQVTLSCSPISGHRSVSWYQQTPGQGLQFLFEYFSETQRNKGNFPGRFSGRQFSNSRSEMNVSTLELGDSALYLCASSLRQGGDEQYFGPGTRLTVT.

V and J are TRBV20-1 and TRBJ2-1, with TRBD2 matching 12 bases. CDR1 and CDR2 (germline): DFQATT, SNEGSKA (reference sequence). CDR3 length: 15 residues. The J segment lost 8 bases and the V segment lost 0 bases, leaving 5 bases of the junction unmatched. CDR3 sequence: CSARDVRLAGDEQFF. In DNA, the CDR3 is TGCAGTGCTAGAGATGTTAGACTAGCGGGGGATGAGCAGTTCTTC.

This sequence joins TRBV5-1 and TRBJ2-7; no reliable D call. CDR3 length: 14 amino acids. The germline V gene has CDR1 SGHRS and CDR2 YFSETQ. Trimming cost V 0 bases and J 0 bases, with 7 bases left between them. Here the CDR3 DNA reads TGCGCCAGCAGCTTGGAGCCGTTCTCCTACGAGCAGTACTTC. It specifies CASSLEPFSYEQYF.

The V and J genes are TRBV7-3 and TRBJ2-3; D remains unclear. CDR3 length: 13 amino acids. Germline V CDR1 and CDR2: SGHTA, FQGTGA. V dropped 0 bases and J dropped 5 bases, with 6 bases sitting between them. CDR3 nucleotide sequence: TGTGCCAGCAGCTTAACCAGGCTAGATACGCAGTATTTT. As protein: CASSLTRLDTQYF.

Regarding this clonotype: One end of the junction does not line up with germline, which may come from a read error. J is TRBJ2-5 and V is TRBV13; 12 bases match TRBD1. Germline CDR1 PRHDT, CDR2 FYEKMQ (reference sequence). The length of the CDR3 is 15 residues. CDR3 bases: TGTGCCAGCAGCCCCTGGGACAGGGGGCGAGAGATCCAGTACTTC. Translation: CASSPWDRGREIQYF.

The gene calls are TRBV19 and TRBJ2-4; the D gene could be TRBD1 or TRBD2 (6 bases each). The CDR3 loop spans 15 amino acids. V gave up 6 bases and J gave up 3 bases, with 15 bases separating them. Germline V gene sequence: CDR1 LNHDA, CDR2 SQIVND (reference sequence). CDR3 amino acids: CASSPGGGDKNIQYF. The CDR3 DNA follows: TGTGCCAGTAGCCCCGGGGGCGGGGACAAAAACATTCAGTACTTC.

CDR3 coding DNA: TGTGCCAGCAGTTTCACAATAGCGGGGGGGCAAGATACGCAGTATTTT. This codes for CASSFTIAGGQDTQYF. The genes are TRBV6-5 and TRBJ2-3, with TRBD2 matching over 11 bases. The junction had 8 bases not matched to a gene; V was cut back by 4 bases and J by 5 bases. The CDR3 sequence is 16 residues long. Looked up from germline, CDR1 is MNHEY and CDR2 is SVGAGI.

The V call is TRBV10-3, the J call TRBJ2-7; D unresolved. Germline CDR1 ENHRY, CDR2 SYGVKD. The CDR3 has 14 amino acids. Between the trimmed V and J ends, which lost 4 bases and 3 bases, there was a span of 13 bases. For the CDR3, the DNA is TGTGCCATCAGTGTAGGCGCTGGAGACTACGAGCAGTACTTC. Translated: CAISVGAGDYEQYF.